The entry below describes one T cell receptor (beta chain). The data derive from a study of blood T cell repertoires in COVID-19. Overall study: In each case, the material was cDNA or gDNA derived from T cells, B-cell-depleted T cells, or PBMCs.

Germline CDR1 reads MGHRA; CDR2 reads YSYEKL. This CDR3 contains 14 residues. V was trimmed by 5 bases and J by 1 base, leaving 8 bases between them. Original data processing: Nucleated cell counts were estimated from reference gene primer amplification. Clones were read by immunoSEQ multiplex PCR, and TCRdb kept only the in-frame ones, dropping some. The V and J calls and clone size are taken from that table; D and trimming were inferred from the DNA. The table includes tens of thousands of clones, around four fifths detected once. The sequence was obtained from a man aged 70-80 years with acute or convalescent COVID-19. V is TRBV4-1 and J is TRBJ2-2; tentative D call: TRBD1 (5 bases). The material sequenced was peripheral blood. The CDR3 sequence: CASSGQGNTGELFF. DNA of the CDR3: TGCGCCAGCAGCGGGCAGGGGAACACCGGGGAGCTGTTTTTT.